This TCR beta chain comes out of a study of T-cell reconstitution after alpha-beta-depleted transplantation in children. Unique molecular identifiers were incorporated into the prepared TCRbeta library. Via MiXCR, TCRdb re-called the PCR reads, giving one row per CDR3 protein. The sample comprises roughly 610,000 distinct CDR3 sequences, about 10% of which are singletons, and about 4.3% rests with the top ten. The receptor comes from a human donor who donated a stem cell graft to a child with acute myeloid leukemia. The material was PBMCs from the stem cell graft donor, obtained from the stem cell graft.

The CDR3 DNA sequence: TGTGCCAGCAGGAAGGCGGGAGCGTACGAGCAGTACTTC. It encodes CASRKAGAYEQYF. V gene TRBV12-3 or TRBV12-4 combines with J gene TRBJ2-7, with 7 positions matching TRBD2. Unmatched junction bases numbered 6, after V lost 6 bases and J lost 4 bases. The CDR3 has 13 amino acids.